One and the same sample provided the 16 T cell receptor beta chains below, sequenced in a study of CD8 T cells in ankylosing spondylitis. Each CDR3 protein gets one entry after TCRdb re-called the 5' RACE reads with MiXCR. The data show approximately 40,000 distinct CDR3 sequences, around 6.2% seen once. Material: blood, either unsorted or a sorted T cell fraction (not recorded which). All receptors come from a male donor with ankylosing spondylitis or in good health (not recorded which).

In its sample, this clonotype was seen many times. The V gene is TRBV29-1, the J gene TRBJ2-7; no reliable D call. The V and J ends lost 0 bases and 6 bases respectively, with 6 bases between them. Germline values: CDR1 SQVTM, CDR2 ANQGSEA. CDR3 length: 11 residues. The DNA of the CDR3 is TGCAGCGTTGAAGATTTCGTCGAGCAGTACTTC. Protein product: CSVEDFVEQYF.

This clonotype was seen many times. V gene TRBV12-3 or TRBV12-4 combines with J gene TRBJ1-5; 8 bases map to TRBD1. The CDR3 spans 15 residues. The ends lost 6 bases at V and 0 bases at J; junction bases unmatched: 4. The CDR3 loop reads CASSLGQVSNQPQHF. In DNA, the CDR3 is TGTGCCAGCAGCCTGGGACAGGTTAGCAATCAGCCCCAGCATTTT.

In its sample, this clonotype was seen many times. The chain recombines TRBV4-1 with TRBJ2-3; D not resolved. Trimming stripped 0 bases from V and 4 bases from J, with 17 bases between. The CDR3 is made up of 17 amino acids. CDR1 and CDR2 (germline): MGHRA, YSYEKL. CDR3 protein: CASSQEGMAEPADTQYF. In DNA, the CDR3 is TGCGCCAGCAGCCAAGAAGGGATGGCGGAGCCCGCAGATACGCAGTATTTT.

In its sample, this clonotype was seen many times. The gene calls are TRBV7-9 and TRBJ2-1; possible D gene TRBD1, 5 bases. The V gene's germline CDR1 is SEHNR and CDR2 FQNEAQ (reference sequence). CDR3 size: 16 residues. V lost 5 bases to trimming and J lost 0 bases, with 14 bases between them. The CDR3 DNA follows: TGTGCCAGCAGCCACGACTTACAGGTCTCCTACAATGAGCAGTTCTTC. It encodes CASSHDLQVSYNEQFF. Supplemented by reference TRBV7-9 and TRBJ2-1, the full variable domain reads DTGVSQNPRHKITKRGQNVTFRCDPISEHNRLYWYRQTLGQGPEFLTYFQNEAQLEKSRLLSDRFSAERPKGSFSTLEIQRTEQGDSAMYLCASSHDLQVSYNEQFFGPGTRLTVL.

This clonotype has at least ten counts. This rearrangement joins TRBV20-1 to TRBJ2-2, with D hard to call. V was trimmed by 0 bases and J by 4 bases, leaving 6 bases between them. The V gene's germline CDR1 is DFQATT and CDR2 SNEGSKA (reference sequence). The CDR3 length is 13 residues. The CDR3 reads CSARDRVTGELFF. The CDR3 region has the DNA TGCAGTGCTAGAGATCGAGTCACCGGGGAGCTGTTTTTT.

This clonotype has ten or more counts. V gene TRBV7-2 combines with J gene TRBJ2-5; D ambiguous. CDR3 size: 12 residues. Germline assignment: CDR1 SGHTA and CDR2 FQGNSA. V dropped 8 bases and J dropped 2 bases, with 9 bases sitting between them. CDR3 amino acids: CASHLLQETQYF. CDR3 coding DNA: TGTGCCAGCCACTTACTGCAAGAGACCCAGTACTTC.

This clonotype was seen at least ten times. The V call is TRBV5-1, the J call TRBJ2-5; 7 nucleotides line up with TRBD2. The CDR3 covers 15 residues. The V gene end was trimmed by 0 bases and the J gene end by 5 bases; junction bases not matched to a gene: 7. Germline-derived CDR1 and CDR2 are SGHRS and YFSETQ. CDR3 sequence (DNA): TGCGCCAGCAGCTTGGAGGCGGGAGCAAGGGAGACCCAGTACTTC. Translated, it gives CASSLEAGARETQYF.

Judged by abundance, this clonotype is medium-sized. V and J are TRBV24-1 and TRBJ2-5; D perhaps matches TRBD2 (5 bases). There are 15 residues in the CDR3. The germline V and J ends were trimmed by 0 bases and 5 bases, with 12 bases remaining between them. Germline V lookup: CDR1 KGHDR, CDR2 SFDVKD. In nucleotides, the CDR3 is TGTGCCACCAGTGATTTGCGGGGTGGTGGCGAGACCCAGTACTTC. Translating it yields CATSDLRGGGETQYF.

This clonotype was detected many times. The chain carries TRBV6-1 and TRBJ1-6; TRBD1 aligns across 8 bases. V lost 6 bases, J lost 10 bases, and 5 bases stayed unmatched. The CDR3 is made up of 13 amino acids. The germline CDR1 and CDR2 sequences are MNHNS and SASEGT. The CDR3 is CASSGQGLSPLHF. CDR3 DNA: TGTGCCAGCAGCGGACAGGGTCTATCACCCCTCCACTTT.

This clonotype was recorded many times. This chain uses TRBV15 with TRBJ1-2, with no clear D. Trimming took off 2 bases at V and 1 base at J, with 5 bases between the two ends. CDR1 is LNHNV, CDR2 YYDKDF, per germline (reference sequence). CDR3 length: 13 amino acids. CDR3 residues: CATSRNSNYGYTF. The CDR3 nucleotides read TGTGCCACCAGCAGAAACAGTAACTATGGCTACACCTTC.

This clonotype has at least ten counts. The chain has TRBV11-2 and TRBJ2-6; possible D gene TRBD1, 6 bases. Germline CDR1 reads SGHAT; CDR2 reads FQNNGV. The CDR3 totals 15 residues. The V gene lost 6 bases and the J gene lost 4 bases, with 13 bases spanning the gap. The CDR3 protein is CASRLQGTGANVLTF. The CDR3 DNA reads as TGTGCCAGCAGACTACAGGGAACAGGGGCCAACGTCCTGACTTTC. The complete variable domain, with remaining parts taken from reference TRBV11-2 and TRBJ2-6, reads EAGVAQSPRYKIIEKRQSVAFWCNPISGHATLYWYQQILGQGPKLLIQFQNNGVVDDSQLPKDRFSAERLKGVDSTLKIQPAKLEDSAVYLCASRLQGTGANVLTFGAGSRLTVL.

In its sample, this clonotype was seen many times. The chain has TRBV5-5 and TRBJ2-5; D tentatively fits TRBD1 or TRBD2 (6 bases each). In germline, CDR1 is SGHKS, CDR2 YYEKEE (reference sequence). This CDR3 comprises 13 residues. V was shortened by 4 bases and J by 8 bases, with 15 bases between the two germline ends. The CDR3 reads CASSPGARDTQYF. CDR3 coding DNA: TGTGCCAGCAGCCCGGGGGCGCGGGATACCCAGTACTTC.

This clonotype occurred a few times. This chain uses TRBV6-2 or TRBV6-3 with TRBJ2-7; 8 bases match TRBD1. CDR1 is MNHEY and CDR2 is SVGEGT in the germline V gene. The CDR3 has 12 residues. After removal of 4 bases from V and 5 bases from J, the junction contained 1 base not matched to a gene. The CDR3 nucleotides read TGTGCCAGCAGTTGGACAGGGAACGAGCAGTACTTC. Protein sequence: CASSWTGNEQYF.

This clonotype was observed at least ten times. The chain couples TRBV4-3 to TRBJ2-1; TRBD1 matches 10 bases. Trimming took 1 base from V and 6 from J; bases not matched to a gene: 6. This CDR3 region has 16 residues. CDR1 LGHNA and CDR2 YSLEER come from the germline V gene. The CDR3 is CASSQGTGGNSNEQFF. DNA of the CDR3: TGCGCCAGCAGCCAAGGGACAGGGGGAAATTCCAATGAGCAGTTCTTC.

Note on this clonotype: A read error may explain this, as a much larger clone is one base away. The rearrangement joins TRBV10-3 to TRBJ2-7; tentatively, D is TRBD2 (6 bases). Germline V lookup: CDR1 ENHRY, CDR2 SYGVKD. The CDR3 has 12 amino acids. The CDR3 reads CAVSLGGREQYF. CDR3 DNA: TGTGCCGTCAGCCTGGGGGGACGCGAGCAGTACTTC.

This clonotype occurred many times. The chain carries TRBV4-1 and TRBJ2-3, with TRBD2 as a possible D gene (5 bases). Germline loops: CDR1 MGHRA, CDR2 YSYEKL. There are 16 residues in the CDR3. Trimming removed 5 bases from V and 1 base from J, with 16 bases in between. The CDR3 nucleotides are TGCGCCAGCAGCAGCCCCTCGAGTAGCGGCACAGATACGCAGTATTTT. Its protein is CASSSPSSSGTDTQYF.